This is a list of T cell receptor beta chains from one sample in a study of control samples from healthy donors and cancer patients. Repertoires were generated with immunoSEQ multiplex PCR, while TCRdb's copy carries only in-frame clones and drops some. The top ten hold roughly 2.6% of the sample, which has roughly 120,000 clones, about 94% seen once. The specimen was blood. Every receptor here comes from a man aged 30-40 years in good health. Each CDR3 is given with its conserved first and last residue. Each record gives: J gene, D gene, V gene, clone size, CDR3 DNA, CDR3 protein. D genes are given only for firm matches. A clone size is listed for some rows: how often the clone was seen (once, few, many), or a class if it is expanded.

J gene: TRBJ2-1
D gene: .
V gene: TRBV27
clone size: .
CDR3 DNA: TGTGCCAGCAGTTTATCGGGGCAGGGGCGGCCCCACGATTACAATGAGCAGTTCTTC
CDR3 protein: CASSLSGQGRPHDYNEQFF

J gene: TRBJ1-6
D gene: .
V gene: TRBV28
clone size: .
CDR3 DNA: TGTGCCAGCAGTAGAGCAGGGGCAGCACCTAATTCACCCCTCCACTTT
CDR3 protein: CASSRAGAAPNSPLHF

J gene: TRBJ1-3
D gene: TRBD1
V gene: TRBV27
clone size: .
CDR3 DNA: TGTGCCAGCAGTCTGCGACAGGGTTTGGGCTCTGGAAGCACCATATATTTT
CDR3 protein: CASSLRQGLGSGSTIYF

J gene: TRBJ2-7
D gene: .
V gene: TRBV6-2/TRBV6-3
clone size: .
CDR3 DNA: TGTGCCAGCAGTTACTCGTCCCGGACTACCTACGAGCAGTACTTC
CDR3 protein: CASSYSSRTTYEQYF

J gene: TRBJ1-4
D gene: TRBD1
V gene: TRBV5-1
clone size: .
CDR3 DNA: TGCGCCAGCAGCCCACCTCGGACAGGGGCTACTTTTAATGAAAAACTGTTTTTT
CDR3 protein: CASSPPRTGATFNEKLFF

J gene: TRBJ2-4
D gene: .
V gene: TRBV29-1
clone size: .
CDR3 DNA: TGCAGCGTTGTTCCCCAGAACCTAGCCAAAAACATTCAGTACTTC
CDR3 protein: CSVVPQNLAKNIQYF

J gene: TRBJ1-1
D gene: TRBD1
V gene: TRBV27
clone size: once
CDR3 DNA: TGTGCCAGCAGTCACCGGACAGGGGTCCTCAACACTGAAGCTTTCTTT
CDR3 protein: CASSHRTGVLNTEAFF

J gene: TRBJ2-5
D gene: .
V gene: TRBV24-1
clone size: .
CDR3 DNA: TGTGCCACCAGTGATCGCCTCCGGACTGGGCAAGAGACCCAGTACTTC
CDR3 protein: CATSDRLRTGQETQYF

J gene: TRBJ1-3
D gene: .
V gene: TRBV19
clone size: .
CDR3 DNA: TGTGCCAGTAGGCCGGACCTCTCTGGAAACACCATATATTTT
CDR3 protein: CASRPDLSGNTIYF

J gene: TRBJ2-1
D gene: TRBD1
V gene: TRBV5-5
clone size: .
CDR3 DNA: TGTGCCAGCAGCTCCGGGACAGGGGCCTACAATGAGCAGTTCTTC
CDR3 protein: CASSSGTGAYNEQFF

J gene: TRBJ1-1
D gene: .
V gene: TRBV6-6
clone size: .
CDR3 DNA: TGTGCCAGCAGTTACGACGACACGAACACTGAAGCTTTCTTT
CDR3 protein: CASSYDDTNTEAFF

J gene: TRBJ2-2
D gene: .
V gene: TRBV4-1
clone size: .
CDR3 DNA: TGCGCCAGCAGCCAAGCGTCTCGCACCGGGGAGCTGTTTTTT
CDR3 protein: CASSQASRTGELFF

J gene: TRBJ2-5
D gene: .
V gene: TRBV6-1
clone size: .
CDR3 DNA: TGTGCCAGCAGTGAAGCTCGGATAGCGGAGACCCAGTACTTC
CDR3 protein: CASSEARIAETQYF

J gene: TRBJ2-1
D gene: .
V gene: TRBV5-1
clone size: .
CDR3 DNA: TGCGCCAGCAGCGCTCAGGGATTTTATGACAATGAGCAGTTCTTC
CDR3 protein: CASSAQGFYDNEQFF

J gene: TRBJ1-6
D gene: .
V gene: TRBV25-1
clone size: .
CDR3 DNA: TGTGCCAGCAGTGAATATCGGCAGGGTGCCGGCTCACCCCTCCACTTT
CDR3 protein: CASSEYRQGAGSPLHF

J gene: TRBJ1-1
D gene: .
V gene: TRBV5-5
clone size: .
CDR3 DNA: TGTGCCAGCATGAACCACAGGGATCCTGAAGCTTTCTTT
CDR3 protein: CASMNHRDPEAFF

J gene: TRBJ2-6
D gene: TRBD1
V gene: TRBV19
clone size: .
CDR3 DNA: TGTGCCAGTAGTATGGTACAGGGGGCGGGGGGGGCCAACGTCCTGACTTTC
CDR3 protein: CASSMVQGAGGANVLTF

J gene: TRBJ1-3
D gene: .
V gene: TRBV7-9
clone size: .
CDR3 DNA: TGTGCCAGCAGCCCCCTGGCGGCTGGAAACACCATATATTTT
CDR3 protein: CASSPLAAGNTIYF

J gene: TRBJ2-5
D gene: .
V gene: TRBV15
clone size: .
CDR3 DNA: TGTGCCACCAGCGAAGCCCGGGGCCTCCAAGAGACCCAGTACTTC
CDR3 protein: CATSEARGLQETQYF

J gene: TRBJ1-4
D gene: .
V gene: TRBV6-6
clone size: .
CDR3 DNA: TGTGCCAGCAGTTCGTCGGCAGAAATGCGAGAAAAACTGTTTTTT
CDR3 protein: CASSSSAEMREKLFF

J gene: TRBJ1-1
D gene: .
V gene: TRBV7-9
clone size: .
CDR3 DNA: TGTGCCAGCAGCGGGGCTTTCACTGAAGCTTTCTTT
CDR3 protein: CASSGAFTEAFF

J gene: TRBJ1-3
D gene: .
V gene: TRBV14
clone size: .
CDR3 DNA: TGTGCCAGCAGCCAAACCCAGGGTTACACCATATATTTT
CDR3 protein: CASSQTQGYTIYF

J gene: TRBJ1-6
D gene: .
V gene: TRBV5-4
clone size: .
CDR3 DNA: TGTGCCAGCAGCTTGGTAACAGGGAACCCCATCTTAAAAAATTCACCCCTCCACTTT
CDR3 protein: CASSLVTGNPILKNSPLHF

J gene: TRBJ2-7
D gene: TRBD2
V gene: TRBV11-2
clone size: .
CDR3 DNA: TGTGCCAGCGGCACATGGGCGGGGGGACCCTACGAGCAGTACTTC
CDR3 protein: CASGTWAGGPYEQYF

J gene: TRBJ2-5
D gene: .
V gene: TRBV27
clone size: .
CDR3 DNA: TGTGCCAGCAGTTTTTTCCCGCAAGAGACCCAGTACTTC
CDR3 protein: CASSFFPQETQYF

J gene: TRBJ2-5
D gene: .
V gene: TRBV19
clone size: .
CDR3 DNA: TGTGCCAGTAGTATAGCTGGGGGACAAGAGACCCAGTACTTC
CDR3 protein: CASSIAGGQETQYF

J gene: TRBJ2-1
D gene: TRBD2
V gene: TRBV4-1
clone size: .
CDR3 DNA: TGCGCCAGCAGCCAAGATCTCCTAGCGGGGTATGAGCAGTTCTTC
CDR3 protein: CASSQDLLAGYEQFF

J gene: TRBJ2-3
D gene: .
V gene: TRBV20-1
clone size: .
CDR3 DNA: TGCAGTGCCCAAAGGGCAGATACGCAGTATTTT
CDR3 protein: CSAQRADTQYF

J gene: TRBJ1-5
D gene: .
V gene: TRBV15
clone size: .
CDR3 DNA: TGTGCCACCAGCAGCACCAAGGGGGGAAATCAGCCCCAGCATTTT
CDR3 protein: CATSSTKGGNQPQHF

J gene: TRBJ1-5
D gene: TRBD1
V gene: TRBV28
clone size: .
CDR3 DNA: TGTGCCAGCAGTTTTATCACTATCACAGGGGGGATAAATCAGCCCCAGCATTTT
CDR3 protein: CASSFITITGGINQPQHF

J gene: TRBJ1-2
D gene: TRBD1
V gene: TRBV27
clone size: .
CDR3 DNA: TGTGCCAGCAGTTATGGACAGGGGGGGGGCTACACCTTC
CDR3 protein: CASSYGQGGGYTF